This TCR beta chain is drawn from a study of T cell responses to AZD1222 COVID-19 vaccine. Of note for this clone: The antigen remains unidentified.

Profiled with immunoSEQ multiplex PCR; TCRdb holds only in-frame clones, not every one. The sample has approximately 160,000 clones, 87% seen once. The study's findings and limits: Most donors were white British and more were female, and clonal diversity was possibly underestimated.

V lost 4 bases and J 3 bases, leaving 16 bases between the germline ends. The V gene's germline CDR1 is LGHNA and CDR2 YNFKEQ. The CDR3 sequence is 15 residues long. The sample here was peripheral blood, taken on day 0 of AZD1222 vaccination. This TCR came from an adult in good health. The J gene is TRBJ2-7, the V gene TRBV4-2, with D possibly TRBD2 on 6 matching bases. CDR3 nucleotide sequence: TGTGCCAGCAGCCCGTTAGGAGGGAGAGACTACGAGCAGTACTTC. The encoded protein is CASSPLGGRDYEQYF.